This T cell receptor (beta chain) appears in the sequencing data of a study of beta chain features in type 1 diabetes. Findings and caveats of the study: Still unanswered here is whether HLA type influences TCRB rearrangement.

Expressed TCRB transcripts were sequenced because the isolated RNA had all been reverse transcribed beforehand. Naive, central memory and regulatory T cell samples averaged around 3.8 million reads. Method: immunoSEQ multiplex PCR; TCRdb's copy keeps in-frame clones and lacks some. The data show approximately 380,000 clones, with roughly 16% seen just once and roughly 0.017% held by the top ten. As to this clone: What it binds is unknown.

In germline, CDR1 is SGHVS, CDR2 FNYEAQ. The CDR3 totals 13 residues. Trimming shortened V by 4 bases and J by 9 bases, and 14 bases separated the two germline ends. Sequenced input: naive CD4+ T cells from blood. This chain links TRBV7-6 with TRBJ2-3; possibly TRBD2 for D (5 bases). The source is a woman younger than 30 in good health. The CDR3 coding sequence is TGTGCCAGCAGCTCGGACTCAGCTGGGACGCAGTATTTT. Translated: CASSSDSAGTQYF.